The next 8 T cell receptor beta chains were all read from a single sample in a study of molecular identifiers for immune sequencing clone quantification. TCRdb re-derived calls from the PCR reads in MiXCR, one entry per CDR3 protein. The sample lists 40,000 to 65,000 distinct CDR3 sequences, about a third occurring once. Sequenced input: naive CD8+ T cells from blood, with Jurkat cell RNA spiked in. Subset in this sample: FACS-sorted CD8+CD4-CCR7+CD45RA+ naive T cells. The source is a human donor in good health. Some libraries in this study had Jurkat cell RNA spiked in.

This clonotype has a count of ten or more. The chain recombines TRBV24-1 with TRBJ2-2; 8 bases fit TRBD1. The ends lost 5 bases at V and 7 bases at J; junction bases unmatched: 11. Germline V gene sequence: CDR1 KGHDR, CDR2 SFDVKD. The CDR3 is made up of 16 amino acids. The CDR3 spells CATSGPDRGSGGELFF. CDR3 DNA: TGTGCCACCAGTGGCCCTGACAGGGGATCTGGCGGGGAGCTGTTTTTT.

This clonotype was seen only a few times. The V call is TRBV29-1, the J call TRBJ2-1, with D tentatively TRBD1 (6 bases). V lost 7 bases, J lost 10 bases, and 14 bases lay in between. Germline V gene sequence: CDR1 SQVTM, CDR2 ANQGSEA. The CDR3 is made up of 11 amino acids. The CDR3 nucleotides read TGCAGCGGATACAGGGACGGGGAGCAGTTCTTC. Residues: CSGYRDGEQFF.

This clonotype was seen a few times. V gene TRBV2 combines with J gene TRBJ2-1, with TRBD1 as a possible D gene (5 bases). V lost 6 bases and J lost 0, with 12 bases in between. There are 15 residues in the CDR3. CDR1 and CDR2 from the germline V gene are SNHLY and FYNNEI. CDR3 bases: TGTGCCAGCAGCCCGACAGCTCACTCCTACAATGAGCAGTTCTTC. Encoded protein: CASSPTAHSYNEQFF.

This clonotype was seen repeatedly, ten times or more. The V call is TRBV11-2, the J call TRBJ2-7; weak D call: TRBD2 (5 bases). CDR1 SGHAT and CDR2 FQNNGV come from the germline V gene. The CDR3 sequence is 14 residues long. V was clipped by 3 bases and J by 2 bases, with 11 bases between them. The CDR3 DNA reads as TGTGCCAGCAGCTTGGGTCGCGGGCCCTACGAGCAGTACTTC. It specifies CASSLGRGPYEQYF. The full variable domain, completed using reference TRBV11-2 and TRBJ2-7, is EAGVAQSPRYKIIEKRQSVAFWCNPISGHATLYWYQQILGQGPKLLIQFQNNGVVDDSQLPKDRFSAERLKGVDSTLKIQPAKLEDSAVYLCASSLGRGPYEQYFGPGTRLTVT.

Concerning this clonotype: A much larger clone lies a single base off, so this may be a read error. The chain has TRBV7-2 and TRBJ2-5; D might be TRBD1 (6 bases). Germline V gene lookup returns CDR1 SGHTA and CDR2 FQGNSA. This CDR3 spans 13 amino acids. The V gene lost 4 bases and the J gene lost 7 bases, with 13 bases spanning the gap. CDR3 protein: CASSSPIGGTQYF. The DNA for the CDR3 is TGTGCCAGCAGCTCCCCAATAGGGGGGACCCAGTACTTC.

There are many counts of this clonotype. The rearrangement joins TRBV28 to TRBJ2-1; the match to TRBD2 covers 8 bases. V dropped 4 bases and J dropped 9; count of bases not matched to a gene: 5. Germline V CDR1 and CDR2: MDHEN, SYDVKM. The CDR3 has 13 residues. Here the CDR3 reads CASSYGLAGEQFF. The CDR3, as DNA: TGTGCCAGCAGTTACGGACTAGCCGGTGAGCAGTTCTTC. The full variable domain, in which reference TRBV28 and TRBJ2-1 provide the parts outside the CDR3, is DVKVTQSSRYLVKRTGEKVFLECVQDMDHENMFWYRQDPGLGLRLIYFSYDVKMKEKGDIPEGYSVSREKKERFSLILESASTNQTSMYLCASSYGLAGEQFFGPGTRLTVL.

This CDR3 is CASSLPGTIGDGYTF. DNA for the CDR3: TGTGCCAGCAGCTTACCCGGGACAATAGGGGATGGCTACACCTTC. The chain couples TRBV7-8 to TRBJ1-2; perhaps TRBD1 as D (6 bases). CDR3 length equals 15 residues. V lost 2 bases to trimming and J lost 6 bases, with 16 bases between them. Germline V gives CDR1 SGHVS, CDR2 FQNEAQ.

The CDR3: CASSLVSYIYGYTF. The DNA for the CDR3 is TGTGCCAGCAGCTTAGTTAGCTATATCTATGGCTACACCTTC. This chain joins TRBV7-9 and TRBJ1-2, with unresolved D. The CDR3 totals 14 residues. Trimming took off 1 base at V and 4 bases at J, with 10 bases between the two ends. The germline V gene encodes CDR1 SEHNR and CDR2 FQNEAQ (reference sequence).